This TCR beta chain is from a study of blood T cells in healthy people across ages. A note on this clonotype: The junction departs from germline at one end; a sequencing error may be responsible.

A second PCR, run for roughly 7 to 12 cycles, used a sample-barcoded 5' primer plus a J-beta primer mix. TCRdb re-called the 5' RACE reads with MiXCR, one entry per CDR3 protein. This table has 1.6 million or so distinct CDR3 sequences, roughly 32% appearing once. Samples had at least 7 million PBMCs isolated from them. This TCR was recovered from a woman in her 30s in good health. Sequencing used blood.

The CDR3 loop reads CTSSLGLAGGPQYF. The CDR3 coding sequence is TGTACCAGCTCCCTGGGGCTAGCGGGAGGGCCGCAGTATTTT. The chain has TRBV7-3 and TRBJ2-3; TRBD2 agrees at 12 bases. CDR3 length: 14 residues. Germline CDR1 reads SGHTA; CDR2 reads FQGTGA.